This paragraph covers one T cell receptor beta chain sequence. Its antigen remains unknown. TCRdb fed the RT-PCR reads into MiXCR, producing one record per CDR3 protein. The sample includes 550,000 to 650,000 distinct CDR3 sequences, 10% to 15% seen only once; the top ten take roughly 10%. The sample comes from a study of response to subunit inactivated influenza vaccine. Broader study findings: That few new T cells are recruited by each seasonal influenza vaccination was the authors' suggestion.

With V trimmed by 1 base and J by 2 bases, 11 bases remained unmatched. The CDR3 runs to 16 residues. Germline CDR1 is GTSNPN and CDR2 is SVGIG (reference sequence). The clonotype originates from a man aged 45-60 years who received an inactivated influenza vaccine. This chain joins TRBV30 and TRBJ2-7; 7 bases line up with TRBD1. Material: PBMCs from blood, obtained on the day of vaccination. CDR3 in amino acids: CAWSGKLGQEAYEQYF. CDR3 nucleotide sequence: TGTGCCTGGAGTGGGAAGCTTGGACAGGAGGCCTACGAGCAGTACTTC.